This T cell receptor (beta chain) was profiled in a study of T cell repertoires in cytomegalovirus infection. Study information: From public TCR beta signatures came an indication of both CMV infection and matching HLA type.

A few counts support this clonotype. The target antigen is unknown. TCRdb recomputed calls from the reads with MiXCR, one row per CDR3 protein. The data contain 250,000 to 300,000 distinct CDR3 sequences, around 25% of them singletons. Overall study findings and caveats: CMV-specific HLA-C-restricted TCR beta clonotypes dominated the ex vivo response.

Per the germline V gene, CDR1 is SGHAT and CDR2 is FQNNGV. The germline V and J ends were trimmed by 5 bases and 2 bases, with 20 bases remaining between them. The CDR3 is made up of 17 amino acids. The chain employs TRBV11-2 and TRBJ2-3; D perhaps matches TRBD1 (6 bases). The sequence derives from a human donor in good health (CMV status not recorded). Some clones in this sample may be carry-over from other donors' samples. Sequenced: PBMCs. The CDR3 coding sequence is TGTGCCAGCAGCCATGGGACCCAAGGGGGTCCCACAGATACGCAGTATTTT. Protein: CASSHGTQGGPTDTQYF.